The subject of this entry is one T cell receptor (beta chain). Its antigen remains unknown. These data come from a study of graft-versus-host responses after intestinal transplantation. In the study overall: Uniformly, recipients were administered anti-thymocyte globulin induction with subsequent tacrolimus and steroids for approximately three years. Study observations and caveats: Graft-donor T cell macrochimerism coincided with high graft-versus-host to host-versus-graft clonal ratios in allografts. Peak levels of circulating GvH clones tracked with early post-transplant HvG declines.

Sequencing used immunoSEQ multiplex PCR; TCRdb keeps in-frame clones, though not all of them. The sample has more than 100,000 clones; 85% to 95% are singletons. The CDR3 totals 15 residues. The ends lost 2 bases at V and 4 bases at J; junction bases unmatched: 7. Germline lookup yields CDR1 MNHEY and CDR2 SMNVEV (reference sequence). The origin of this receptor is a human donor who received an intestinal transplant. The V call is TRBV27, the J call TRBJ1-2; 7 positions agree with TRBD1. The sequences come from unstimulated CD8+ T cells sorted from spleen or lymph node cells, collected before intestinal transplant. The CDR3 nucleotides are TGTGCCAGCAGTTTACAGGGGGAGATGGCCTATGGCTACACCTTC. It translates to CASSLQGEMAYGYTF.